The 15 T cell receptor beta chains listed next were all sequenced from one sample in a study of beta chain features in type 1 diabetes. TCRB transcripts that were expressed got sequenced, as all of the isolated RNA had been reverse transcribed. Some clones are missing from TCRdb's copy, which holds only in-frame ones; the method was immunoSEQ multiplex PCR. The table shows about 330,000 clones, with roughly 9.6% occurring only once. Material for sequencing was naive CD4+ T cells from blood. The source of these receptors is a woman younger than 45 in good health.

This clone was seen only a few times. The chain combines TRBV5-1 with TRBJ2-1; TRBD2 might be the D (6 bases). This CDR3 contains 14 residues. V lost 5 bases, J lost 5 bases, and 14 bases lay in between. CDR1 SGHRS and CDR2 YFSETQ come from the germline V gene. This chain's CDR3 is CASSRGSNDNEQFF. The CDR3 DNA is TGCGCCAGCAGTCGGGGGTCTAACGACAATGAGCAGTTCTTC. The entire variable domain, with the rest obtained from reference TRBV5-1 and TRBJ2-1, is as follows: KAGVTQTPRYLIKTRGQQVTLSCSPISGHRSVSWYQQTPGQGLQFLFEYFSETQRNKGNFPGRFSGRQFSNSRSEMNVSTLELGDSALYLCASSRGSNDNEQFFGPGTRLTVL.

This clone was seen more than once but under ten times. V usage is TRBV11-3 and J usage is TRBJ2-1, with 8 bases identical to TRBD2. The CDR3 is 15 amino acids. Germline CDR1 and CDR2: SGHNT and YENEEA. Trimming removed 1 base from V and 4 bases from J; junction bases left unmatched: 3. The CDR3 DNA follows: TGTGCCAGCAGCTTAGCGGGAGGGCTATACAATGAGCAGTTCTTC. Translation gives CASSLAGGLYNEQFF. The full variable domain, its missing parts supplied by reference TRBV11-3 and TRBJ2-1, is EAGVVQSPRYKIIEKKQPVAFWCNPISGHNTLYWYLQNLGQGPELLIRYENEEAVDDSQLPKDRFSAERLKGVDSTLKIQPAELGDSAVYLCASSLAGGLYNEQFFGPGTRLTVL.

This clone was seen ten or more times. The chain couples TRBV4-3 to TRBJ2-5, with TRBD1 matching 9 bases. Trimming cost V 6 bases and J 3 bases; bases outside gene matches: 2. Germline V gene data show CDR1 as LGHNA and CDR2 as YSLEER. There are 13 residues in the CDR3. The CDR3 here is CASSRDREETQYF. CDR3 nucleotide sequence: TGCGCCAGCAGTCGGGACAGGGAAGAGACCCAGTACTTC.

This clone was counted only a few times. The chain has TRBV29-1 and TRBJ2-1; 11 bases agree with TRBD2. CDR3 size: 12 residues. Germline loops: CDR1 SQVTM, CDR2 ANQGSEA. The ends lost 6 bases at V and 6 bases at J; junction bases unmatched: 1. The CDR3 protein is CSVGTSGNEQFF. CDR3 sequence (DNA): TGCAGCGTAGGGACTAGCGGCAATGAGCAGTTCTTC.

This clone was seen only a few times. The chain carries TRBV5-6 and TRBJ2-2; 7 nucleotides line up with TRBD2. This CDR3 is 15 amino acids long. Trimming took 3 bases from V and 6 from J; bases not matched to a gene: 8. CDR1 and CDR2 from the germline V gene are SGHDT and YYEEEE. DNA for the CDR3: TGTGCCAGCAGCTCTAGCGGCCTAGGGGCCGGGGAGCTGTTTTTT. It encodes CASSSSGLGAGELFF.

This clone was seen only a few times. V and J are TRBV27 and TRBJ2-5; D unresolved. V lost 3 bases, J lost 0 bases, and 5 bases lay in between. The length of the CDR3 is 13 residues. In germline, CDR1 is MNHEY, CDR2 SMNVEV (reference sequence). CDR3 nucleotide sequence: TGTGCCAGCAGTTTCCGGGACCAAGAGACCCAGTACTTC. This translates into CASSFRDQETQYF.

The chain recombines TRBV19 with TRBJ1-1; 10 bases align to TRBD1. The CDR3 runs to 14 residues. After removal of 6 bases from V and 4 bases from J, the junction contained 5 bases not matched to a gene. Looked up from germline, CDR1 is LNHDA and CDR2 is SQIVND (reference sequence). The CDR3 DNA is TGTGCCAGTAGGCCGGGACAGGGGTTCACTGAAGCTTTCTTT. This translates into CASRPGQGFTEAFF.

The CDR3 spells CAWNPGVNQPQHF. The DNA of the CDR3 is TGTGCCTGGAACCCGGGGGTTAATCAGCCCCAGCATTTT. The V gene is TRBV30, the J gene TRBJ1-5; weak D call: TRBD1 (5 bases). Germline lookup yields CDR1 GTSNPN and CDR2 SVGIG (reference sequence). The CDR3 length is 13 residues. The ends were cut back, 4 bases at V and 4 bases at J, with 11 bases in the middle.

CDR3 loop: CASSKQAVYGYTF. CDR3 bases: TGTGCCAGCAGCAAACAGGCGGTCTATGGCTACACCTTC. V is TRBV7-9 and J is TRBJ1-2; maybe TRBD1 (5 bases). There are 13 residues in the CDR3. Germline values: CDR1 SEHNR, CDR2 FQNEAQ (reference sequence). Trimming removed 5 bases from V and 4 bases from J, with 11 bases in between.

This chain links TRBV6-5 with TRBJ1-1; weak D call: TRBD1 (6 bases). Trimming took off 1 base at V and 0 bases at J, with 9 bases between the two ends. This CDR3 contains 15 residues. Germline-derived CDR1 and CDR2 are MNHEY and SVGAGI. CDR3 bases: TGTGCCAGCAGTTACTTTGGACAGTTGAACACTGAAGCTTTCTTT. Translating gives CASSYFGQLNTEAFF.

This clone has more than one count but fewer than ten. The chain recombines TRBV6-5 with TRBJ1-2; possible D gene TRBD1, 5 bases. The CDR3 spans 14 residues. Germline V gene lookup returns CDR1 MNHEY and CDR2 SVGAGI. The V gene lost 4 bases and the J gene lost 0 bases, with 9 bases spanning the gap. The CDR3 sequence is CASSSTRANYGYTF. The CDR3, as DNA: TGTGCCAGCAGTTCCACCAGGGCTAACTATGGCTACACCTTC.

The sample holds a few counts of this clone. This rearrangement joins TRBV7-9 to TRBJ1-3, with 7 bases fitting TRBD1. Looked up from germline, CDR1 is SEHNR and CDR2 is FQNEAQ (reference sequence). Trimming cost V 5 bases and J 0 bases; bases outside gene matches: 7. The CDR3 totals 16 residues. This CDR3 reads CASSAGQRSSGNTIYF. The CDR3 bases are TGTGCCAGCAGCGCGGGACAGAGGAGCTCTGGAAACACCATATATTTT.

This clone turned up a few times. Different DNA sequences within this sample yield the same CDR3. In DNA, the CDR3 is TGTGCCAGCTCACCACCGTCCGGCGGAGCCTACAATGAGCAGTTCTTC. Translation: CASSPPSGGAYNEQFF. This sequence joins TRBV18 and TRBJ2-1; D is unresolved. V lost 0 bases to trimming and J lost 2 bases, with 11 bases between them. Per the germline V gene, CDR1 is KGHSH and CDR2 is LQKENI. This CDR3 region has 16 residues. The full variable domain, in which reference TRBV18 and TRBJ2-1 provide the parts outside the CDR3, is NAGVMQNPRHLVRRRGQEARLRCSPMKGHSHVYWYRQLPEEGLKFMVYLQKENIIDESGMPKERFSAEFPKEGPSILRIQQVVRGDSAAYFCASSPPSGGAYNEQFFGPGTRLTVL.

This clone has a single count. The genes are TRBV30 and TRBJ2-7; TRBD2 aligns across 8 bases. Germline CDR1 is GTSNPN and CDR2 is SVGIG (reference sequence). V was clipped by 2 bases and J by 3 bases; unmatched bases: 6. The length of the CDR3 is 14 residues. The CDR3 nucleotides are TGTGCCTGGAGTACGGGAGGGTACATCTACGAGCAGTACTTC. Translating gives CAWSTGGYIYEQYF.

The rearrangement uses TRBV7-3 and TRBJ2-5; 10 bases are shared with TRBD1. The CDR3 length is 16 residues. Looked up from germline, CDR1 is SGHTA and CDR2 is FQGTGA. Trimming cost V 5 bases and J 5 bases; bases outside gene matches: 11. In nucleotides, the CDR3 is TGTGCCAGCAGCGGCCCGGGACAGGGGTTTCGGGAGACCCAGTACTTC. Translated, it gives CASSGPGQGFRETQYF.